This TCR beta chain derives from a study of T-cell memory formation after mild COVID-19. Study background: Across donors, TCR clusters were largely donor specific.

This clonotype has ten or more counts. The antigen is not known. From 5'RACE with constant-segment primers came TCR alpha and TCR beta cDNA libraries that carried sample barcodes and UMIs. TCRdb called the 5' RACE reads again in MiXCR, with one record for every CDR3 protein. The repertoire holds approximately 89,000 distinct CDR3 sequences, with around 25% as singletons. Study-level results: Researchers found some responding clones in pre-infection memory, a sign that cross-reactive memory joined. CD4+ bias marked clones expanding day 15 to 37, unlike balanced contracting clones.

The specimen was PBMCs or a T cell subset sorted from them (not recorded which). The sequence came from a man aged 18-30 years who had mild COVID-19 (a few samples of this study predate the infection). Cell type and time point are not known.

CDR3 sequence (DNA): TGTGCCAGCAGTGAATATAAGGGACAGGGGGTAAGGGCACAGACCCAGTACTTC. This encodes CASSEYKGQGVRAQTQYF. The genes are TRBV25-1 and TRBJ2-5, with 11 bases that match TRBD1. The CDR3 runs 18 residues. Germline loops: CDR1 MGHDK, CDR2 SYGVNS. V was pared by 0 bases and J by 6 bases, with 12 bases of the junction left unmatched.